The 20 T cell receptor beta chains in this list originate from one sample, sequenced in a study of blood T cell repertoires in COVID-19. TCRdb keeps only in-frame clones here, not all; method: immunoSEQ multiplex PCR. The sample records around 300,000 clones, roughly 87% being singletons. The sequenced material came from peripheral blood. Receptors were obtained from a man aged 18 to 29 with active or convalescent COVID-19.

The genes are TRBV16 and TRBJ1-1; D unclear. The CDR3 length is 13 residues. Between the trimmed V and J ends, which lost 0 bases and 7 bases, there was a span of 9 bases. Germline V gene lookup returns CDR1 KGHSY and CDR2 FQNENV. The CDR3 region has the DNA TGTGCCAGCAGCCAATCTGCAAGACTTGAAGCTTTCTTT. Its protein is CASSQSARLEAFF.

The rearrangement links TRBV27 to TRBJ1-5; D gene uncertain. The germline CDR1 and CDR2 sequences are MNHEY and SMNVEV (reference sequence). Between the trimmed V and J ends, which lost 2 bases and 5 bases, there was a span of 7 bases. CDR3 length: 13 residues. Written as DNA, the CDR3 is TGTGCCAGCAGTTTAGCCCGCGATCAGCCCCAGCATTTT. Amino acids: CASSLARDQPQHF.

V gene TRBV6-6 combines with J gene TRBJ2-2; TRBD2 is a possible D gene (6 bases). Trimming took off 1 base at V and 6 bases at J, with 6 bases between the two ends. CDR3 length: 13 residues. CDR1 is MNHNY, CDR2 SVGAGI, per germline (reference sequence). The CDR3 DNA is TGTGCCAGCAGTTACTGGGAGGCCGGGGAGCTGTTTTTT. Its translation is CASSYWEAGELFF.

The chain uses TRBV27 and TRBJ1-1; D is possibly TRBD1 (6 bases). The CDR3 is 17 residues long. Germline CDR1 and CDR2: MNHEY and SMNVEV (reference sequence). Trimming stripped 3 bases from V and 0 bases from J, with 17 bases between. DNA of the CDR3: TGTGCCAGCAGTTTCTCAAGGTTTGGGGGCATGAACACTGAAGCTTTCTTT. It specifies CASSFSRFGGMNTEAFF.

The chain has TRBV13 and TRBJ2-7; 9 bases are a match to TRBD2. After removal of 6 bases from V and 5 bases from J, the junction contained 17 bases not matched to a gene. The CDR3 runs to 17 residues. Germline V gene lookup returns CDR1 PRHDT and CDR2 FYEKMQ (reference sequence). The DNA for the CDR3 is TGTGCCAGCAGTCCATACAGGGGACTAGCTAAAGGGCACGAGCAGTACTTC. Residues: CASSPYRGLAKGHEQYF.

The rearrangement links TRBV10-3 to TRBJ2-7, with D possibly TRBD2 on 6 matching bases. V was pared by 3 bases and J by 3 bases, with 9 bases between. Germline assignment: CDR1 ENHRY and CDR2 SYGVKD. This CDR3 contains 13 residues. CDR3 amino acids: CAISDGLNYEQYF. For the CDR3, the DNA is TGTGCCATCAGTGACGGACTAAACTACGAGCAGTACTTC.

The chain is built from TRBV7-9 and TRBJ1-1; D gene uncertain. V was shortened by 5 bases and J by 0 bases, with 19 bases between the two germline ends. The germline gives CDR1 SEHNR, CDR2 FQNEAQ (reference sequence). The CDR3 covers 17 residues. The CDR3 spells CASSAPGAIYLNTEAFF. For the CDR3, the DNA is TGTGCCAGCAGCGCCCCCGGAGCGATCTATTTGAACACTGAAGCTTTCTTT.

This chain links TRBV19 with TRBJ2-7; the D is unclear. V lost 0 bases and J lost 0, with 6 bases in between. CDR3 length equals 14 residues. The germline V gene has CDR1 LNHDA and CDR2 SQIVND (reference sequence). In DNA, the CDR3 is TGTGCCAGTAGTATAGATCGGAGCTCCTACGAGCAGTACTTC. Amino acid sequence: CASSIDRSSYEQYF.

CDR3 sequence (DNA): TGCGCCAGCAGCCAAGCCACCGACAGGGTAGGCTATGGCTACACCTTC. Translating gives CASSQATDRVGYGYTF. The rearrangement joins TRBV4-3 to TRBJ1-2; 7 nucleotides match TRBD1. Trimming removed 1 base from V and 4 bases from J; junction bases left unmatched: 9. CDR3 length: 16 residues. Per the germline V gene, CDR1 is LGHNA and CDR2 is YSLEER.

V and J are TRBV27 and TRBJ2-1, with 9 nucleotides matching TRBD1. The length of the CDR3 is 12 residues. Germline trimming cut 8 bases from V and 8 bases from J; bases unmatched to any gene: 4. Germline lookup yields CDR1 MNHEY and CDR2 SMNVEV (reference sequence). CDR3: CASRDRVDEQFF. The CDR3 DNA sequence: TGTGCCAGCCGGGACAGGGTGGATGAGCAGTTCTTC.

This clone was seen once. The chain couples TRBV5-1 to TRBJ1-2; 12 nucleotides match TRBD1. CDR1 is SGHRS and CDR2 is YFSETQ in the germline V gene. Trimming at V came to 4 bases and at J to 6 bases, leaving 4 bases not matched to a gene. The CDR3 is made up of 14 amino acids. CDR3 amino acids: CASSAGTGGHGYTF. DNA of the CDR3: TGCGCCAGCAGCGCGGGGACAGGGGGCCATGGCTACACCTTC.

The chain has TRBV18 and TRBJ2-2; 11 nucleotides agree with TRBD2. The CDR3 spans 15 residues. V lost 4 bases to trimming and J lost 5 bases; unmatched junction nucleotides: 3. The germline V gene encodes CDR1 KGHSH and CDR2 LQKENI. The CDR3 sequence is CASSLGTSGTGELFF. The CDR3 nucleotides read TGTGCCAGCTCACTAGGGACTAGCGGAACCGGGGAGCTGTTTTTT.

This chain connects TRBV9 to TRBJ2-1; D not certain. V dropped 0 bases and J dropped 1 base, with 11 bases sitting between them. Germline V gives CDR1 SGDLS, CDR2 YYNGEE. The CDR3 runs to 16 residues. CDR3 nucleotide sequence: TGTGCCAGCAGCGTAGGCGTAGAGAAATCCTACAATGAGCAGTTCTTC. Protein: CASSVGVEKSYNEQFF.

This rearrangement joins TRBV5-4 to TRBJ1-4; tentatively, D is TRBD1 (6 bases). Germline values: CDR1 SGHNT, CDR2 YYREEE (reference sequence). This CDR3 spans 16 amino acids. V was pared by 0 bases and J by 5 bases, with 14 bases between. CDR3 protein: CASSLAGGGLNEKLFF. CDR3 bases: TGTGCCAGCAGCTTGGCCGGGGGGGGCTTGAATGAAAAACTGTTTTTT. Full variable domain (outside the CDR3, taken from reference TRBV5-4 and TRBJ1-4): ETGVTQSPTHLIKTRGQQVTLRCSSQSGHNTVSWYQQALGQGPQFIFQYYREEENGRGNFPPRFSGLQFPNYSSELNVNALELDDSALYLCASSLAGGGLNEKLFFGSGTQLSVL.

Remarks on this clone: Just one base apart from a much larger clone, this may be a read error. The chain has TRBV5-6 and TRBJ2-7; D possibly corresponds to TRBD1 (6 bases). CDR3 length equals 13 residues. The germline V gene has CDR1 SGHDT and CDR2 YYEEEE. The V gene lost 0 bases and the J gene lost 3 bases, with 7 bases spanning the gap. CDR3 amino acids: CASSLVDSYEQYF. The CDR3 coding sequence is TGTGCCAGCAGCTTGGTGGACAGCTACGAGCAGTACTTC.

J is TRBJ1-4 and V is TRBV5-1; D not resolved. Trimming took off 0 bases at V and 8 bases at J, with 11 bases between the two ends. From germline, CDR1 is SGHRS and CDR2 YFSETQ. The CDR3 contains 14 residues. DNA for the CDR3: TGCGCCAGCAGCTTGGGCGGCGGTAGAGAAAAACTGTTTTTT. It encodes CASSLGGGREKLFF.

The J gene is TRBJ1-5, the V gene TRBV18, with a possible D match to TRBD1 (6 bases). With 6 bases removed from V and 7 bases from J, the gap between germline ends came to 22 bases. Germline assignment: CDR1 KGHSH and CDR2 LQKENI. The length of the CDR3 is 16 residues. CDR3 nucleotides: TGTGCCAGCTCGCAGGCCCCAGGGGTTAAGGGGCAGCCCCAGCATTTT. Residues: CASSQAPGVKGQPQHF.

This chain connects TRBV10-3 to TRBJ2-7; 14 nucleotides agree with TRBD2. V lost 4 bases and J lost 2; bases outside the gene matches: 7. In germline, CDR1 is ENHRY, CDR2 SYGVKD. CDR3 size: 17 residues. CDR3 coding DNA: TGTGCCATCAGTGCGTTTGGGACTAGCGGGGGAGCCTACGAGCAGTACTTC. Translated: CAISAFGTSGGAYEQYF.

The rearrangement links TRBV9 to TRBJ2-7; 7 bases align to TRBD1. In germline, CDR1 is SGDLS, CDR2 YYNGEE. V lost 0 bases to trimming and J lost 0 bases; unmatched junction nucleotides: 12. The CDR3 runs to 18 residues. The CDR3 nucleotides read TGTGCCAGCAGCGTAGGACAGGGCCTGGGAAGAAGCTCCTACGAGCAGTACTTC. It encodes CASSVGQGLGRSSYEQYF.

The chain carries TRBV28 and TRBJ2-1, with 7 bases fitting TRBD2. The germline V gene has CDR1 MDHEN and CDR2 SYDVKM. This CDR3 is built from 16 residues. The V segment lost 5 bases and the J segment 3 bases; nucleotides outside the gene matches: 10. CDR3 protein: CASSTQAGKYYNEQFF. In DNA, the CDR3 is TGTGCCAGCAGTACCCAAGCGGGAAAATACTACAATGAGCAGTTCTTC. Full variable domain (rest looked up from reference TRBV28 and TRBJ2-1): DVKVTQSSRYLVKRTGEKVFLECVQDMDHENMFWYRQDPGLGLRLIYFSYDVKMKEKGDIPEGYSVSREKKERFSLILESASTNQTSMYLCASSTQAGKYYNEQFFGPGTRLTVL.